There are a few counts of the clone carrying this TCR beta chain. Its antigen is undetermined. RNA transcripts were the template for amplifying TCR beta CDR3 regions. HTBI primers drove first-round RT-PCR of the TCR CDR3. TCRdb analysed the multiplex PCR reads with MiXCR anew, one entry per CDR3 protein. The sample has some 770,000 distinct CDR3 sequences, over 15% seen once. The record originates from a study of T cells in Graves' hyperthyroidism and ophthalmopathy. Study details: Peripheral blood collection took place at initial diagnosis, before any treatment. Study-wide results and caveats: With a median lead of about six months before onset, the model predicted ophthalmopathy. Also found in blood were most expanded thyroid clonotypes above 0.001.

The CDR3 length is 16 residues. CDR1 is SEHNR and CDR2 is FQNEAQ in the germline V gene (reference sequence). V lost 1 base and J lost 9; bases outside the gene matches: 9. Using less than 12 ml of fresh peripheral blood, PBMCs were prepared. This receptor was taken from a man aged 18 to 29 with Graves' hyperthyroidism. The chain carries TRBV7-9 and TRBJ2-1; 10 bases align to TRBD2. Sequencing was done on a sample of blood. The CDR3 DNA sequence: TGTGCCAGCAGCTTAGGGTCTAGCGGGAGAAGGGGTGAGCAGTTCTTC. Translating gives CASSLGSSGRRGEQFF.